This entry lists 29 T cell receptor beta chains sequenced from one sample in a study of tumor-infiltrating lymphocytes in primary liver carcinoma. Taking about 19-31 mg of unsorted bulk tissue, the authors co-extracted RNA and DNA. Constant-region priming of 500 ng total RNA yielded TCR beta cDNA. What produced the TCR beta libraries was three nested multiplex PCR rounds using slightly modified ARM-PCR. Each of the first two PCR rounds ran around 10 cycles with TRBV1-TRBV30 forward and C-beta reverse primers. TCRdb re-called the multiplex PCR reads through MiXCR, storing one row per CDR3 protein. The sample holds about 20,000 distinct CDR3 sequences, 75% to 85% seen once. Sequencing was performed on liver tumor tissue from sampling region 2. The sample's subset: tumor region T2, inferior pole. Receptor source: a woman aged 25 to 39 with primary liver carcinoma and hepatitis B virus infection.

Regarding this clonotype: An end of the junction does not agree with germline; a read error may underlie this. This chain connects TRBV4-3 to TRBJ2-7, with 7 positions matching TRBD2. Per germline, CDR1 LGHNA and CDR2 YSLEER. CDR3 length: 18 residues. The CDR3, as DNA: TGCGTCAGCAGCCAAACTGTGACGGGGGGTCACATTAGCTACGAGCAGCACTTC. Its protein is CVSSQTVTGGHISYEQHF.

A note on this clonotype: Given the absence of the conserved phenylalanine or tryptophan at the CDR3 end, a read error is likely. The V and J genes are TRBV5-1 and TRBJ1-2; TRBD1 matches at 9 bases. The CDR3 has 13 residues. V lost 6 bases and J lost 7; bases outside the gene matches: 7. The germline gives CDR1 SGHRS, CDR2 YFSETQ. The CDR3 reads CASIPDRGGGYTL. In DNA form, the CDR3 reads TGCGCCAGCATCCCTGACAGGGGGGGTGGCTACACCTTA.

Concerning this clonotype: Relative to the germline gene, one junction end is altered; a read error may explain this. The DNA for the CDR3 is TGTGCCAGCAGCTTAGTTCTAGTGGACTCTTACAATGAGCGGTTCTTC. Its protein product is CASSLVLVDSYNERFF. The V gene is TRBV7-3, the J gene TRBJ2-1; D might be TRBD2 (5 bases). Germline lookup yields CDR1 SGHTA and CDR2 FQGTGA. The CDR3 extends over 16 amino acids. Using reference TRBV7-3 and TRBJ2-1 for the parts outside the CDR3, the full variable domain is GAGVSQTPSNKVTEKGKYVELRCDPISGHTALYWYRQSLGQGPEFLIYFQGTGAADDSGLPNDRFFAVRPEGSVSTLKIQRTERGDSAVYLCASSLVLVDSYNERFFGPGTRLTVL.

This clonotype occurred once. The junction does not match germline at one end; this may be a read error. V usage is TRBV10-3 and J usage is TRBJ2-3; 7 nucleotides agree with TRBD2. The germline V gene has CDR1 ENHRY and CDR2 SYGVKD. This CDR3 is built from 16 residues. The CDR3 bases are TGTGCCTTCAGTGGCATCAGCGGGGTTAGTACAGATACGCATTATTTT. Its protein is CAFSGISGVSTDTHYF.

The V call is TRBV5-1, the J call TRBJ1-6; the match to TRBD1 covers 8 bases. The germline V gene has CDR1 SGHRS and CDR2 YFSETQ. Trimming at V came to 4 bases and at J to 14 bases, leaving 11 bases not matched to a gene. The CDR3 consists of 14 residues. The DNA of the CDR3 is TGCGCCAGCAGCCAACAGGGGGGACTCTCCGCCCTCCACTTT. This encodes CASSQQGGLSALHF.

As to this clonotype: One end of the junction is discordant with germline, which a read error may explain. CDR3 loop: CASSSAGEHYF. DNA for the CDR3: TGTGCCAGCAGTTCAGCCGGTGAGCACTACTTC. This rearrangement joins TRBV11-2 to TRBJ2-7, with unresolved D. The CDR3 loop spans 11 amino acids. CDR1 and CDR2 from the germline V gene are SGHAT and FQNNGV.

Regarding this clonotype: At one end the junction does not follow the germline gene, possibly because of a read error. The chain has TRBV6-6 and TRBJ1-1; tentatively, D is TRBD1 (6 bases). The CDR3 length is 15 residues. CDR1 and CDR2 (germline): MNHNY, SVGAGI (reference sequence). CDR3 coding DNA: TGTACCAGCAGTACTCTGGACAGATTGAACACTGAAGCTTTCTTT. Translated: CTSSTLDRLNTEAFF.

This clonotype was seen repeatedly, ten times or more. The CDR3 ends on some other residue instead of the conserved phenylalanine or tryptophan, so this is likely a read error. V and J are TRBV6-5 and TRBJ2-6, with D possibly TRBD2 on 6 matching bases. The CDR3 is 16 residues long. CDR1 and CDR2 from the germline V gene are MNHEY and SVGAGI. The CDR3 coding sequence is TGTGCCAGCGGTTACTCTCCGGGAGCTGGGGCCAACGTCCTGACTTCC. This gives the protein CASGYSPGAGANVLTS.

About this clonotype: A much larger clone lies one base from this, so it may be a read error. The chain combines TRBV19 with TRBJ1-5; 7 bases fit TRBD1. Germline V CDR1 and CDR2: LNHDA, SQIVND (reference sequence). The CDR3 loop spans 13 amino acids. DNA for the CDR3: TGTGACAGTACCCAGGGGGAAAATCAGCCCCAGCATTTT. Its translation: CDSTQGENQPQHF.

This clonotype was seen at least ten times. V is TRBV12-5 and J is TRBJ2-1; D is unclear. The CDR3 totals 13 residues. Between the trimmed V and J ends, which lost 2 bases and 4 bases, there was a span of 6 bases. Looked up from germline, CDR1 is LGHNT and CDR2 is FRNRAP. The CDR3 sequence is CASGLPGYNEQFF. The CDR3 region has the DNA TGTGCTAGTGGTTTGCCAGGTTACAATGAGCAGTTCTTC.

This clonotype was seen a single time. Sequence at one end of the junction differs from germline and may be a read error. The chain is built from TRBV6-5 and TRBJ2-7; the D gene could be TRBD1 or TRBD2 (5 bases each). CDR3 length equals 15 residues. The germline gives CDR1 MNHEY, CDR2 SVGAGI. CDR3 protein: CPSSYKDNSSYEQYF. The DNA for the CDR3 is TGTCCTAGCAGTTACAAGGACAACAGCTCCTATGAGCAGTATTTC.

The gene calls are TRBV28 and TRBJ2-7, with D hard to call. Germline V CDR1 and CDR2: MDHEN, SYDVKM. The V end lost 11 bases, the J end lost 7 bases, and 15 bases lay between the germline ends. The CDR3 covers 11 residues. CDR3 nucleotides: TGTGCCTGGAGCTTCCGATTGGAGCAGTACTTC. Amino acid sequence: CAWSFRLEQYF.

Regarding this clonotype: Sequence at one end of the junction differs from germline and may be a read error. V is TRBV6-5 and J is TRBJ2-6; the D gene is possibly TRBD2 (5 bases). Germline CDR1 MNHEY, CDR2 SVGAGI. The CDR3 covers 18 residues. CDR3 amino acids: CAIKTYRGRVSEANVLTF. For the CDR3, the DNA is TGTGCCATCAAGACATACAGAGGGCGCGTCTCTGAGGCCAACGTCCTGACTTTC.

V usage is TRBV28 and J usage is TRBJ1-5; 8 bases match TRBD1. CDR1 is MDHEN and CDR2 is SYDVKM in the germline V gene. CDR3 length: 12 residues. DNA of the CDR3: TGTGACATCAGTGTCTCAGGGACAGGCCAGCATTTT. This translates into CDISVSGTGQHF.

CDR3 amino acids: CASSQAVTVGHISCEQYF. The CDR3 bases are TGCGCCAGCAGCCAAGCAGTGACGGTGGGTCACATTAGCTGCGAGCAGTACTTC. This chain connects TRBV4-3 to TRBJ2-7; the D is unclear. This CDR3 has 18 residues. CDR1 and CDR2 (germline): LGHNA, YSLEER. Trimming stripped 1 base from V and 6 bases from J, with 25 bases between.

Concerning this clonotype: A read error may account for a junction end that differs from germline. This chain joins TRBV4-1 and TRBJ2-5; D is uncertain. This CDR3 spans 13 amino acids. Germline-derived CDR1 and CDR2 are MGHRA and YSYEKL. The CDR3: CASSQAPLETRCF. The CDR3 DNA sequence: TGCGCCAGTAGCCAAGCGCCTTTAGAGACCCGGTGCTTC.

A word on this clonotype: This CDR3 fails to terminate in the conserved phenylalanine or tryptophan, so it likely reflects a read error. The rearrangement joins TRBV29-1 to TRBJ1-1, with D possibly TRBD1 on 5 matching bases. The germline V gene encodes CDR1 SQVTM and CDR2 ANQGSEA. The CDR3 runs 12 residues. Trimming shortened V by 6 bases and J by 7 bases, and 15 bases separated the two germline ends. The CDR3 loop is CSVETVSIEAFL. The CDR3 DNA reads as TGCAGCGTCGAGACAGTGAGCATTGAAGCTTTCTTG.

In the case of this clonotype: One end of the junction varies from germline; a read error may be responsible. The CDR3, as DNA: TGTGCCAGCAGCTTAGATATCCTAGCGGGGGGACATGAGACCCGGTACTTC. Its protein is CASSLDILAGGHETRYF. This chain links TRBV11-2 with TRBJ2-5; TRBD2 agrees at 11 bases. Germline values: CDR1 SGHAT, CDR2 FQNNGV. This CDR3 is 17 amino acids long. Drawing the rest from reference TRBV11-2 and TRBJ2-5, the complete variable domain is EAGVAQSPRYKIIEKRQSVAFWCNPISGHATLYWYQQILGQGPKLLIQFQNNGVVDDSQLPKDRFSAERLKGVDSTLKIQPAKLEDSAVYLCASSLDILAGGHETRYFGPGTRLLVL.

This clonotype appeared a few times. The CDR3 sequence: CASSLHPHGFYKQYF. CDR3 nucleotide sequence: TGTGCCAGCAGTTTGCACCCCCATGGGTTTTACAAGCAGTACTTC. The rearrangement links TRBV28 to TRBJ2-7; D remains ambiguous. This CDR3 comprises 15 residues. Trimming left V 3 bases short and J 8 bases short, with 20 bases between. From germline, CDR1 is MDHEN and CDR2 SYDVKM. The full variable domain, with the rest looked up from reference TRBV28 and TRBJ2-7, is DVKVTQSSRYLVKRTGEKVFLECVQDMDHENMFWYRQDPGLGLRLIYFSYDVKMKEKGDIPEGYSVSREKKERFSLILESASTNQTSMYLCASSLHPHGFYKQYFGPGTRLTVT.

Comments on this clonotype: A junction end diverges from the germline sequence, so it may reflect a read error. J is TRBJ2-1 and V is TRBV11-3; D may match TRBD1 or TRBD2 (5 bases each). Germline V lookup: CDR1 SGHNT, CDR2 YENEEA. The CDR3 spans 15 residues. CDR3 in DNA: TGTGTCAGCAGCTACGGGGCCCGCTCCTACACTGAGCAGTTCTTC. It is translated as CVSSYGARSYTEQFF.

The chain recombines TRBV5-6 with TRBJ2-1, with TRBD2 matching 14 bases. CDR1 is SGHDT, CDR2 YYEEEE, per germline. CDR3 length: 19 amino acids. With 5 bases clipped from V and 3 bases from J, the junction kept 13 bases outside the gene matches. For the CDR3, the DNA is TGTGCCAGCAGGCGGTACGGGACTAGCGGGGGTCCAAGCTACAATGAGCAGTTCTTC. It yields the protein CASRRYGTSGGPSYNEQFF.

The chain is built from TRBV5-5 and TRBJ1-6; D not resolved. V was cut by 7 bases and J by 6 bases, with 14 bases left in between. This CDR3 region has 14 residues. CDR1 is SGHKS, CDR2 YYEKEE, per germline (reference sequence). The CDR3: CASRLHVSNSPLHF. CDR3 DNA: TGTGCCAGCCGTTTGCACGTCAGTAATTCACCCCTCCACTTT.

This clonotype came up a few times. The junction departs from the called germline gene at one end, perhaps through a read error. The chain links TRBV4-3 to TRBJ2-1; no reliable D call. CDR1 is LGHNA, CDR2 YSLEER, per germline. The CDR3 has 16 amino acids. CDR3 DNA sequence: TGCGCTAGCAGCCAAGGTGCTGGAAGCTCCTACAATGAGCAGTTCTTC. It encodes CASSQGAGSSYNEQFF.

This clonotype has just one count. Possible read error: a much larger clone is one base away. The chain links TRBV4-3 to TRBJ2-3, with D uncertain. Germline V lookup: CDR1 LGHNA, CDR2 YSLEER. This CDR3 region has 18 residues. The CDR3 DNA is TGCGCCAACAGCAAGTCGGTCTGGTCGGGTGATCCCGATGATACGCAGTATTTT. This translates into CANSKSVWSGDPDDTQYF.

V usage is TRBV10-2 and J usage is TRBJ2-7; TRBD1 aligns across 9 bases. This CDR3 region has 13 residues. Germline CDR1 is WSHSY and CDR2 is SAAADI. CDR3 bases: TGCGCAGGCAGGGGACAGGGTACGTACGAGCAGTACTTC. Translated: CAGRGQGTYEQYF.

In regard to this clonotype: One end of the junction is discordant with germline, which a read error may explain. The CDR3 is CASSHRGSGSLADTQYF. CDR3 DNA sequence: TGTGCCAGCAGCCATCGAGGGAGCGGGAGCCTCGCAGATACGCAATATTTT. J is TRBJ2-3 and V is TRBV11-2, with 8 bases lining up with TRBD2. Germline CDR1 is SGHAT and CDR2 is FQNNGV. The CDR3 has 17 amino acids.

As to this clonotype: One junction end disagrees with the germline gene, perhaps due to a read error. This chain uses TRBV11-2 with TRBJ2-7; a weak D match, TRBD2 (5 bases). Germline V gene data show CDR1 as SGHAT and CDR2 as FQNNGV. The CDR3 extends over 13 amino acids. The CDR3 bases are TGCGCCAGCAGCTTAGGGAGTAACTGCGTGCAGTACTTC. Its translation: CASSLGSNCVQYF.

This clonotype has a single count. A read error may account for a junction end that differs from germline. This chain links TRBV6-4 with TRBJ1-4; tentatively, D is TRBD1 (5 bases). The CDR3 extends over 13 amino acids. Germline V gives CDR1 MRHNA, CDR2 SNTAGT. CDR3 residues: CASKSVIGEKLFF. CDR3 DNA: TGTGCCAGCAAATCGGTCATAGGGGAAAAATTGTTTTTT.

A word on this clonotype: One end of the junction varies from germline; a read error may be responsible. The chain has TRBV12-3 or TRBV12-4 and TRBJ2-7; no clear D. This CDR3 spans 14 amino acids. CDR3 sequence: CTSSLGYINYEQYF. Here the CDR3 DNA reads TGTACCAGTAGTCTTGGGTACATTAACTACGAGCAGTACTTC.